What follows are 11 T cell receptor beta chains derived from one specimen sequenced in a study of shared clonotypes between healthy human individuals. Assay used: immunoSEQ multiplex PCR; TCRdb lists only in-frame clones, some missing. The table lists about 79,000 clones, about 64% of them singletons. Sequenced input: memory CD8+ T cells sorted from blood. The subset here: CD45RO+ cells pooled with CCR7-negative TemRA cells. These receptors all come from a man aged 25-40 years in good health.

The V call is TRBV5-6, the J call TRBJ2-3, with D possibly matching TRBD2 (5 bases). V was shortened by 7 bases and J by 7 bases, with 13 bases between the two germline ends. CDR3 length equals 12 residues. Germline V gene lookup returns CDR1 SGHDT and CDR2 YYEEEE. The CDR3 loop is CASQEGANTQYF. The CDR3 bases are TGTGCCAGCCAAGAGGGAGCGAATACGCAGTATTTT.

The table lists this clone with a count of one. V is TRBV29-1 and J is TRBJ2-7; TRBD2 aligns across 7 bases. The CDR3 consists of 15 residues. Trimming took 6 bases from V and 2 from J; bases not matched to a gene: 13. Germline CDR1 and CDR2: SQVTM and ANQGSEA. CDR3 in DNA: TGCAGCGTGACTCCTGAGTCGGGGGGAGCCTACGAGCAGTACTTC. This codes for CSVTPESGGAYEQYF.

This chain links TRBV5-4 with TRBJ2-6; 8 bases align to TRBD2. V trimming: 2 bases; J trimming: 7 bases; junction bases outside the gene matches: 5. CDR1 is SGHNT, CDR2 YYREEE, per germline (reference sequence). The CDR3 spans 15 residues. The DNA of the CDR3 is TGTGCCAGCAGCTTACGAGCGGGAGCAGCCAACGTCCTGACTTTC. Protein product: CASSLRAGAANVLTF.

This chain joins TRBV25-1 and TRBJ1-1; 7 positions agree with TRBD1. This CDR3 has 17 residues. Per the germline V gene, CDR1 is MGHDK and CDR2 is SYGVNS. With V trimmed by 2 bases and J by 2 bases, 11 bases remained unmatched. CDR3 DNA sequence: TGTGCCAGCAGTGAAGTGGGGCTGATAGGGGGCAACACTGAAGCTTTCTTT. It translates to CASSEVGLIGGNTEAFF.

As concerns this clone: A far larger clone is off by one base, so a read error is likely. The sample holds other DNA sequences that translate to the same CDR3. The chain carries TRBV25-1 and TRBJ1-1; D gene uncertain. Trimming removed 6 bases at V and 1 base at J, with 9 bases between. The CDR3 has 13 amino acids. Germline V lookup: CDR1 MGHDK, CDR2 SYGVNS. The CDR3 nucleotides read TGTGCCAGCAGCCCCCAACGGAACACTGAAGCTTTCTTT. This encodes CASSPQRNTEAFF. Full variable domain (rest looked up from reference TRBV25-1 and TRBJ1-1): EADIYQTPRYLVIGTGKKITLECSQTMGHDKMYWYQQDPGMELHLIHYSYGVNSTEKGDLSSESTVSRIRTEHFPLTLESARPSHTSQYLCASSPQRNTEAFFGQGTRLTVV.

This clone has only a few counts. This chain joins TRBV7-2 and TRBJ2-3; D possibly corresponds to TRBD2 (5 bases). Germline-derived CDR1 and CDR2 are SGHTA and FQGNSA. CDR3 length: 14 amino acids. V was shortened by 6 bases and J by 5 bases, with 15 bases between the two germline ends. The chain's CDR3 is CASRGEQRIDTQYF. The DNA for the CDR3 is TGTGCCAGCAGGGGCGAGCAGCGGATAGATACGCAGTATTTT. Full variable domain (missing parts from reference TRBV7-2 and TRBJ2-3): GAGVSQSPSNKVTEKGKDVELRCDPISGHTALYWYRQSLGQGLEFLIYFQGNSAPDKSGLPSDRFSAERTGGSVSTLTIQRTQQEDSAVYLCASRGEQRIDTQYFGPGTRLTVL.

This sequence joins TRBV7-8 and TRBJ2-7; 7 positions agree with TRBD2. CDR1 and CDR2 (germline): SGHVS, FQNEAQ. With 1 base clipped from V and 0 bases from J, the junction kept 9 bases outside the gene matches. CDR3 length: 17 amino acids. Here the CDR3 reads CASSLGWAGASSYEQYF. CDR3 bases: TGTGCCAGCAGCTTAGGGTGGGCGGGAGCGAGCTCCTACGAGCAGTACTTC.

This clone appeared a single time. The chain has TRBV9 and TRBJ1-4; a possible D gene is TRBD1 (6 bases). The CDR3 covers 16 residues. Trimming removed 3 bases from V and 0 bases from J, with 12 bases in between. Germline V lookup: CDR1 SGDLS, CDR2 YYNGEE. CDR3 amino acids: CASSARGTTTNEKLFF. The DNA of the CDR3 is TGTGCCAGCAGCGCGAGGGGGACAACAACTAATGAAAAACTGTTTTTT.

J is TRBJ2-5 and V is TRBV6-4, with TRBD2 matching 14 bases. The CDR3 is made up of 15 amino acids. Trimming took 3 bases from V and 4 from J; bases not matched to a gene: 1. Looked up from germline, CDR1 is MRHNA and CDR2 is SNTAGT. CDR3 sequence reads: CASSEGLAGVETQYF. CDR3 sequence (DNA): TGTGCCAGCAGTGAGGGACTAGCGGGAGTAGAGACCCAGTACTTC.

V and J are TRBV6-5 and TRBJ2-5; D not resolved. Per the germline V gene, CDR1 is MNHEY and CDR2 is SVGAGI. This CDR3 is 14 amino acids long. With 3 bases removed from V and 5 bases from J, the gap between germline ends came to 13 bases. Written as DNA, the CDR3 is TGTGCCAGCAGTTATAATGGACCCGTGGAGACCCAGTACTTC. Its protein is CASSYNGPVETQYF.

This clone has ten or more counts. The chain is built from TRBV2 and TRBJ2-3; TRBD2 is a possible D gene (6 bases). The CDR3 spans 13 residues. The ends were cut back, 9 bases at V and 2 bases at J, with 12 bases in the middle. CDR1 is SNHLY, CDR2 FYNNEI, per germline. The CDR3 DNA reads TGTGCCAGTAGGGGAGGCGTCACAGATACGCAGTATTTT. It specifies CASRGGVTDTQYF. The variable domain in full, completed from reference TRBV2 and TRBJ2-3, reads EPEVTQTPSHQVTQMGQEVILRCVPISNHLYFYWYRQILGQKVEFLVSFYNNEISEKSEIFDDQFSVERPDGSNFTLKIRSTKLEDSAMYFCASRGGVTDTQYFGPGTRLTVL.